The next 4 T cell receptor beta chains were all read from a single sample in a study of blood T cells in healthy people across ages. Sample-barcoded 5' priming and a J-beta primer mix drove a second PCR of roughly 6 to 12 cycles. TCRdb re-called the 5' RACE reads with MiXCR, one entry per CDR3 protein. The sample carries roughly 500,000 distinct CDR3 sequences, roughly 28% recorded once. Specimen: blood. The receptors were sampled from a woman aged 70-85 years in good health.

This clonotype was seen a handful of times. The chain recombines TRBV10-3 with TRBJ2-2; D might be TRBD1 (6 bases). Trimming shortened V by 4 bases and J by 0 bases, and 9 bases separated the two germline ends. This CDR3 contains 15 residues. The germline CDR1 and CDR2 sequences are ENHRY and SYGVKD. The CDR3 DNA sequence: TGTGCCATCAGTGGGGGGCAGACGAACACCGGGGAGCTGTTTTTT. Its translation is CAISGGQTNTGELFF.

This clonotype occurred a few times. The chain links TRBV6-2 or TRBV6-3 to TRBJ2-1, with D perhaps TRBD1 (6 bases). The germline V gene encodes CDR1 MNHEY and CDR2 SVGEGT. The CDR3 is made up of 15 amino acids. Trimming stripped 7 bases from V and 0 bases from J, with 13 bases between. The CDR3 sequence: CASTATGNSYNEQFF. CDR3 DNA sequence: TGTGCCAGCACCGCAACAGGGAACTCCTACAATGAGCAGTTCTTC.

This clonotype was seen more than once but under ten times. At one boundary the junction diverges from the germline segment, which might be a read error. The chain recombines TRBV7-8 with TRBJ1-2; D is undetermined. From germline, CDR1 is SGHVS and CDR2 FQNEAQ. The CDR3 is made up of 13 amino acids. CDR3 in amino acids: CACSPGGDTGYTF. CDR3 DNA sequence: TGTGCCTGCAGCCCGGGTGGGGATACGGGCTACACCTTC.

The CDR3 sequence: CASTLTSTIYF. In nucleotides, the CDR3 is TGTGCCAGCACCCTGACCTCCACCATATATTTT. V and J are TRBV12-3 or TRBV12-4 and TRBJ1-3; D unclear. V was trimmed by 7 bases and J by 9 bases, leaving 10 bases between them. The CDR3 is 11 amino acids.